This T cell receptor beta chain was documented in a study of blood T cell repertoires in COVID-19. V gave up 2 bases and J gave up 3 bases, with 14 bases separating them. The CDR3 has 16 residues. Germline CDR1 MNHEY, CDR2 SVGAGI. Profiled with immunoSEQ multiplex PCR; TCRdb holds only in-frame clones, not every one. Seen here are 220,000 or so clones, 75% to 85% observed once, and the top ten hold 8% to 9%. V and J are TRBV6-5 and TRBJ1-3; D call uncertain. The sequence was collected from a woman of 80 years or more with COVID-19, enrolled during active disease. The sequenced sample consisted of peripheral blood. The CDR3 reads CASSYGGQAFGNTIYF. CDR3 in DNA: TGTGCCAGCAGTTACGGTGGTCAGGCATTTGGAAACACCATATATTTT.